The 22 T cell receptor beta chains below all came from one sample that was sequenced in a study of cytomegalovirus exposure and HLA in healthy donors. Researchers ran the PCR with 60 Vbeta and 13 Jbeta primers. This table comes from immunoSEQ multiplex PCR, and its TCRdb copy is limited to in-frame clones, with some not included. The sample lists fewer than 140,000 clones; just over 70% were seen once. Sequenced sample: PBMCs. The receptors stem from a boy younger than 18 in good health and CMV-seronegative.

This chain uses TRBV30 with TRBJ1-2, with a tentative D call TRBD1 (5 bases). The CDR3 is 13 residues long. Between the trimmed V and J ends, which lost 4 bases and 1 base, there was a span of 10 bases. Germline CDR1 reads GTSNPN; CDR2 reads SVGIG (reference sequence). DNA of the CDR3: TGTGCCTGGACCTGGGGGGGTAACTATGGCTACACCTTC. It codes for CAWTWGGNYGYTF.

The genes are TRBV10-3 and TRBJ1-1, with D unresolved. CDR1 is ENHRY and CDR2 is SYGVKD in the germline V gene. This CDR3 has 14 residues. Trimming cost V 10 bases and J 4 bases, with 19 bases left between them. Written as DNA, the CDR3 is TGTGCCACCATTGACAAGCGGGTAGGCACTGAAGCTTTCTTT. Its protein product is CATIDKRVGTEAFF.

The rearrangement links TRBV12-5 to TRBJ2-3, with D unclear. CDR1 LGHNT and CDR2 FRNRAP come from the germline V gene. Trimming pared 5 bases from V and 0 bases from J, leaving 9 bases between. The CDR3 runs to 14 residues. CDR3: CASGPPGSTDTQYF. CDR3 DNA: TGTGCTAGTGGTCCCCCGGGTAGCACAGATACGCAGTATTTT. Looking up the rest from reference TRBV12-5 and TRBJ2-3 gives the full variable domain: DARVTQTPRHKVTEMGQEVTMRCQPILGHNTVFWYRQTMMQGLELLAYFRNRAPLDDSGMPKDRFSAEMPDATLATLKIQPSEPRDSAVYFCASGPPGSTDTQYFGPGTRLTVL.

The chain links TRBV7-3 to TRBJ2-3; 8 bases are a match to TRBD2. CDR3 length equals 14 residues. V dropped 6 bases and J dropped 2; count of bases not matched to a gene: 4. Per germline, CDR1 SGHTA and CDR2 FQGTGA. CDR3 DNA: TGTGCCAGCAGGTTAGCGGGGAACACAGATACGCAGTATTTT. It specifies CASRLAGNTDTQYF.

J is TRBJ2-3 and V is TRBV5-1; D is possibly TRBD2 (6 bases). The CDR3 is made up of 15 amino acids. Trimming stripped 0 bases from V and 2 bases from J, with 10 bases between. Looked up from germline, CDR1 is SGHRS and CDR2 is YFSETQ. CDR3 loop: CASSLGTTNTDTQYF. The CDR3 DNA reads as TGCGCCAGCAGCTTGGGGACTACTAACACAGATACGCAGTATTTT.

This CDR3 reads CASTERGAQETQYF. CDR3 nucleotides: TGCGCCAGCACCGAGCGGGGGGCTCAAGAGACCCAGTACTTC. V is TRBV5-1 and J is TRBJ2-5, with TRBD2 matching 9 bases. The V gene end was trimmed by 6 bases and the J gene end by 2 bases; junction bases not matched to a gene: 5. Germline V gene sequence: CDR1 SGHRS, CDR2 YFSETQ. CDR3 length: 14 residues. Full variable domain (remainder filled in from reference TRBV5-1 and TRBJ2-5): KAGVTQTPRYLIKTRGQQVTLSCSPISGHRSVSWYQQTPGQGLQFLFEYFSETQRNKGNFPGRFSGRQFSNSRSEMNVSTLELGDSALYLCASTERGAQETQYFGPGTRLLVL.

This chain links TRBV5-4 with TRBJ1-3; TRBD1 is a possible D gene (5 bases). CDR3 size: 15 residues. Germline V gives CDR1 SGHNT, CDR2 YYREEE (reference sequence). V lost 2 bases, J lost 3 bases, and 12 bases lay in between. The CDR3 region is CASSFFGGGGNTIYF. CDR3 sequence (DNA): TGTGCCAGCAGCTTTTTTGGGGGAGGTGGAAACACCATATATTTT.

This chain connects TRBV6-6 to TRBJ2-3; TRBD2 agrees at 10 bases. Germline V CDR1 and CDR2: MNHNY, SVGAGI (reference sequence). The CDR3 length is 15 residues. Losses at the gene ends were 2 bases for V and 10 bases for J; bases not matched to a gene: 9. The CDR3 coding sequence is TGTGCCAGCAGTTACCGACTAGCGGGTCTAACGGCGCAGTATTTT. Protein product: CASSYRLAGLTAQYF.

The gene calls are TRBV7-8 and TRBJ2-7; weak D call: TRBD1 (6 bases). This CDR3 has 15 amino acids. V shed 5 bases and J shed 3 bases, with 17 bases lying between them. Germline V lookup: CDR1 SGHVS, CDR2 FQNEAQ. The CDR3 protein is CASSPGDIRYYEQYF. The CDR3 coding sequence is TGTGCCAGCAGCCCCGGGGACATACGGTACTACGAGCAGTACTTC.

This chain uses TRBV28 with TRBJ1-5, with TRBD1 matching 7 bases. CDR1 and CDR2 (germline): MDHEN, SYDVKM. Trimming cost V 5 bases and J 0 bases; bases outside gene matches: 10. The CDR3 consists of 17 residues. The CDR3 DNA follows: TGTGCCAGCAGTCCCGGGACAGTCCCTTTTAGCAATCAGCCCCAGCATTTT. Its translation: CASSPGTVPFSNQPQHF.

The chain carries TRBV6-1 and TRBJ2-5; D possibly corresponds to TRBD1 (5 bases). The CDR3 contains 15 residues. The V end lost 1 base, the J end lost 4 bases, and 13 bases lay between the germline ends. Germline V gene sequence: CDR1 MNHNS, CDR2 SASEGT. CDR3 loop: CASSEGGLRTETQYF. The CDR3 region has the DNA TGTGCCAGCAGTGAAGGGGGCCTCCGGACAGAGACCCAGTACTTC.

The chain has TRBV5-4 and TRBJ2-2; 10 nucleotides agree with TRBD1. Germline values: CDR1 SGHNT, CDR2 YYREEE (reference sequence). The junction had 9 bases not matched to a gene; V was cut back by 0 bases and J by 7 bases. The CDR3 spans 17 residues. CDR3 sequence reads: CASSLVSTGGPGGELFF. CDR3 DNA: TGTGCCAGCAGCTTGGTTTCGACAGGGGGCCCGGGCGGGGAGCTGTTTTTT. Drawing the rest from reference TRBV5-4 and TRBJ2-2, the complete variable domain is ETGVTQSPTHLIKTRGQQVTLRCSSQSGHNTVSWYQQALGQGPQFIFQYYREEENGRGNFPPRFSGLQFPNYSSELNVNALELDDSALYLCASSLVSTGGPGGELFFGEGSRLTVL.

V is TRBV28 and J is TRBJ1-1; the D is unclear. The length of the CDR3 is 13 residues. Per the germline V gene, CDR1 is MDHEN and CDR2 is SYDVKM. Trimming cost V 0 bases and J 5 bases, with 7 bases left between them. CDR3 sequence reads: CASSLWGRTEAFF. CDR3 DNA: TGTGCCAGCAGTTTATGGGGGAGGACTGAAGCTTTCTTT.

This clone was seen only a few times. The chain uses TRBV5-4 and TRBJ1-1, with 8 bases matching TRBD1. The CDR3 extends over 13 amino acids. V was pared by 6 bases and J by 2 bases, with 3 bases of the junction left unmatched. Germline V gene lookup returns CDR1 SGHNT and CDR2 YYREEE (reference sequence). The CDR3 spells CASTTGGNTEAFF. The CDR3 DNA sequence: TGTGCCAGCACCACAGGGGGAAACACTGAAGCTTTCTTT.

V usage is TRBV9 and J usage is TRBJ1-4; TRBD1 might be the D (5 bases). The CDR3 totals 14 residues. Trimming removed 2 bases from V and 5 bases from J, with 10 bases in between. Germline V lookup: CDR1 SGDLS, CDR2 YYNGEE. The CDR3 DNA reads as TGTGCCAGCAGCGTCGGGGGTAAAAATGAAAAACTGTTTTTT. This sequence encodes CASSVGGKNEKLFF.

V is TRBV30 and J is TRBJ1-2, with D possibly being TRBD1 (5 bases). The CDR3 runs 13 residues. The ends were cut back, 4 bases at V and 2 bases at J, with 11 bases in the middle. The germline CDR1 and CDR2 sequences are GTSNPN and SVGIG (reference sequence). CDR3 amino acids: CAWNAGLNYGYTF. The CDR3 DNA follows: TGTGCCTGGAATGCAGGGCTGAACTATGGCTACACCTTC.

This clone has only one observation. This chain joins TRBV12-5 and TRBJ2-3, with a possible D match to TRBD1 (5 bases). Germline lookup yields CDR1 LGHNT and CDR2 FRNRAP. This CDR3 spans 19 amino acids. The V end was cut by 2 bases, the J end by 3 bases, with 24 bases between. The CDR3 loop reads CASGLTPPESRVWTDTQYF. The CDR3 DNA reads as TGTGCTAGTGGTTTGACACCCCCTGAATCCAGGGTATGGACAGATACGCAGTATTTT.

The chain couples TRBV15 to TRBJ2-7, with D tentatively TRBD1 (6 bases). Germline lookup yields CDR1 LNHNV and CDR2 YYDKDF (reference sequence). Trimming shortened V by 4 bases and J by 0 bases, and 13 bases separated the two germline ends. This CDR3 comprises 15 residues. CDR3 residues: CATSIARGASYEQYF. CDR3 in DNA: TGTGCCACCAGCATTGCCAGGGGAGCCTCCTACGAGCAGTACTTC.

The table lists this clone with a few counts. The rearrangement uses TRBV2 and TRBJ1-1; possibly TRBD1 for D (6 bases). With 2 bases removed from V and 4 bases from J, the gap between germline ends came to 11 bases. The length of the CDR3 is 14 residues. Germline V lookup: CDR1 SNHLY, CDR2 FYNNEI. The CDR3 DNA reads TGTGCCAGCAGTGAAAGAGAAGGGGGCACTGAAGCTTTCTTT. Translating it yields CASSEREGGTEAFF.

The chain is built from TRBV15 and TRBJ2-7; no clear D. V gave up 0 bases and J gave up 4 bases, with 7 bases separating them. The germline CDR1 and CDR2 sequences are LNHNV and YYDKDF (reference sequence). The CDR3 has 13 residues. The CDR3 bases are TGTGCCACCAGCAGAGATATAGCTTACGAGCAGTACTTC. Amino acid sequence: CATSRDIAYEQYF.

This clone has just one count. The gene calls are TRBV9 and TRBJ1-5; weak D call: TRBD1 (5 bases). The CDR3 totals 13 residues. Trimming stripped 3 bases from V and 5 bases from J, with 9 bases between. Germline CDR1 and CDR2: SGDLS and YYNGEE. This CDR3 reads CASSADSDQPQHF. DNA for the CDR3: TGTGCCAGCAGCGCTGACAGCGATCAGCCCCAGCATTTT.

This chain uses TRBV9 with TRBJ1-2; tentative D call: TRBD1 (5 bases). This CDR3 spans 15 amino acids. Germline V gives CDR1 SGDLS, CDR2 YYNGEE. V was pared by 0 bases and J by 6 bases, with 15 bases between. In DNA form, the CDR3 reads TGTGCCAGCAGCGTAGACTCAGGGATTTCGGATGGCTACACCTTC. It codes for CASSVDSGISDGYTF. Combining the CDR3 with reference TRBV9 and TRBJ1-2 gives the whole variable domain DSGVTQTPKHLITATGQRVTLRCSPRSGDLSVYWYQQSLDQGLQFLIQYYNGEERAKGNILERFSAQQFPDLHSELNLSSLELGDSALYFCASSVDSGISDGYTFGSGTRLTVV.